This TCR beta chain came from a study of blood T cell repertoires in COVID-19. In the original processing: Scientists estimated how many nucleated cells there were by amplifying reference gene primers. Using immunoSEQ multiplex PCR, the repertoire was profiled, and TCRdb retains in-frame clones only, with some absent. V, J and clone size reflect that table, while D and trimming were determined from the DNA. This table has 13,000 or so clones, roughly 78% appearing once. The germline V gene encodes CDR1 MNHEY and CDR2 SVGAGI. The CDR3 covers 12 residues. V lost 10 bases and J lost 4, with 13 bases in between.

The chain has TRBV6-5 and TRBJ1-1, with a weak D call TRBD1 (5 bases). Sequenced material: peripheral blood. The receptor comes from a human donor in a cohort sampled during active COVID-19. For the CDR3, the DNA is TGTGCCATCAGGGTCGGTGTCACTGAAGCTTTCTTT. Translated, it gives CAIRVGVTEAFF.